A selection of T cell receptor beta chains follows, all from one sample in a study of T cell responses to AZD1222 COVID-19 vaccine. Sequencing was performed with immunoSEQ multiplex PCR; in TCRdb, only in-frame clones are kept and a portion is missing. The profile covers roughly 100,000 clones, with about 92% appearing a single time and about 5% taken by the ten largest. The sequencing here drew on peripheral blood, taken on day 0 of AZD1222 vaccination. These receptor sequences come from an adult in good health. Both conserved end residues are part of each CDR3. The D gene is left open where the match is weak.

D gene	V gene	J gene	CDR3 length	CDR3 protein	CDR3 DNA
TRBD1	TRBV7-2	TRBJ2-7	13	CASSRTGAVEQYF	TGTGCCAGCAGTCGGACAGGGGCCGTCGAGCAGTACTTC
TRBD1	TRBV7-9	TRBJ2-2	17	CASSLTGQGVNTGELFF	TGTGCCAGCAGCTTAACGGGACAGGGTGTGAACACCGGGGAGCTGTTTTTT
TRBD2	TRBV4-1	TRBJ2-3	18	CASSQGVIAGTSTDTQYF	TGCGCCAGCAGCCAAGGGGTGATAGCGGGGACAAGCACAGATACGCAGTATTTT
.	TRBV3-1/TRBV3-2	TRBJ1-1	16	CASSLPPPGRNTEAFF	TGTGCCAGCAGCCTCCCCCCGCCGGGACGGAACACTGAAGCTTTCTTT
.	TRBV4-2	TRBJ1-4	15	CASSQVEGGVEKLFF	TGTGCCAGCAGCCAAGTGGAAGGGGGAGTCGAAAAACTGTTTTTT
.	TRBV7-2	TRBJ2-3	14	CASSRGASTDTQYF	TGTGCCAGCAGCCGGGGGGCGAGCACAGATACGCAGTATTTT
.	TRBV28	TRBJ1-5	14	CASSRGGSNQPQHF	TGTGCCAGCAGTAGGGGGGGTAGCAATCAGCCCCAGCATTTT
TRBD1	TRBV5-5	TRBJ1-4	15	CASSNQGVTNEKLFF	TGTGCCAGCAGCAACCAGGGGGTGACTAATGAAAAACTGTTTTTT
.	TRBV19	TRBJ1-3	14	CASSGGWAPTVANF	TGTGCCAGTAGCGGGGGCTGGGCGCCAACCGTGGCGAATTTT
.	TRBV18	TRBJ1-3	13	CASSWDNGNTIYF	TGTGCCAGCTCATGGGACAACGGAAACACCATATATTTT
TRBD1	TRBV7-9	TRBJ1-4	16	CASSFGQGAGNEKLFF	TGTGCCAGCAGCTTCGGACAGGGGGCGGGTAATGAAAAACTGTTTTTT
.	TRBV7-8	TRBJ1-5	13	CASSLQGNQPQHF	TGTGCCAGCAGCTTGCAGGGCAATCAGCCCCAGCATTTT
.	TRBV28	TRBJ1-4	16	CASSFEGKGPNEKLFF	TGTGCCAGCAGTTTTGAGGGAAAGGGACCTAATGAAAAACTGTTTTTT
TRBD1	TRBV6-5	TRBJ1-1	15	CASRGTGGRRTEAFF	TGTGCCAGCAGGGGGACAGGGGGGCGCCGAACTGAAGCTTTCTTT
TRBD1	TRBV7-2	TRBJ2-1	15	CASSSAGQGSNEQFF	TGTGCCAGCAGCTCGGCGGGACAGGGAAGCAATGAGCAGTTCTTC
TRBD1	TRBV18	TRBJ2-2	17	CASSPPGTGSNTGELFF	TGTGCCAGCTCACCACCGGGGACAGGGTCGAACACCGGGGAGCTGTTTTTT
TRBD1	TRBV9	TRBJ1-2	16	CASSVDETGGGDGYTF	TGTGCCAGCAGCGTAGATGAGACAGGGGGCGGGGATGGCTACACCTTC
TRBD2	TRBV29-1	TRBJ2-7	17	CSVELGEGGGSSYEQYF	TGCAGCGTTGAATTGGGGGAAGGCGGGGGGTCCTCCTACGAGCAGTACTTC
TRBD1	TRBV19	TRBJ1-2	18	CASSGPTRKHAGGYGYTF	TGTGCCAGTAGTGGCCCCACGCGGAAACACGCAGGGGGATATGGCTACACCTTC